A single sample is the source of the 24 T cell receptor beta chains below, sequenced in a study of human T cells and chemical hapten exposure. As for time point: pre-sensitization, week 0. Documented treatment: therapeutic diphenylcyclopropenone sensitization with weekly scalp DPC. Using its own MiXCR run on the RACE reads, TCRdb lists one record per CDR3 protein. The table has around 200,000 distinct CDR3 sequences, around 30% seen once. The material was whole blood, obtained in connection with sensitization to the hapten diphenylcyclopropenone (DPC). Receptors originate from a woman in her 30s with alopecia areata. Some clones in this sample may be carry-over from other donors' samples.

Ten or more counts support this clonotype. This chain connects TRBV7-2 to TRBJ2-7; D unresolved. The ends were cut back, 5 bases at V and 5 bases at J, with 10 bases in the middle. This CDR3 region has 12 residues. CDR1 is SGHTA and CDR2 is FQGNSA in the germline V gene. This CDR3 is CASSAFGDEQYF. The CDR3 bases are TGTGCCAGCAGCGCCTTTGGGGACGAGCAGTACTTC.

The rearrangement links TRBV4-2 to TRBJ2-7; the match to TRBD2 covers 9 bases. The CDR3 runs to 16 residues. The V gene end was trimmed by 2 bases and the J gene end by 2 bases; junction bases not matched to a gene: 7. Germline values: CDR1 LGHNA, CDR2 YNFKEQ. CDR3 protein: CASSQSRTSAPYEQYF. CDR3 in DNA: TGTGCCAGCAGCCAATCGAGGACTAGCGCACCCTACGAGCAGTACTTC.

The CDR3 is CSVLVGNTGELFF. CDR3 sequence (DNA): TGCAGCGTTCTGGTTGGCAACACCGGGGAGCTGTTTTTT. The chain couples TRBV29-1 to TRBJ2-2; D is unresolved. Trimming left V 5 bases short and J 2 bases short, with 9 bases between. Germline CDR1 is SQVTM and CDR2 is ANQGSEA. The CDR3 is made up of 13 amino acids.

In its sample, this clonotype is medium-sized (0.01 to 0.1%). The chain has TRBV28 and TRBJ1-5; TRBD1 agrees at 9 bases. Trimming at V came to 7 bases and at J to 2 bases, leaving 6 bases not matched to a gene. From germline, CDR1 is MDHEN and CDR2 SYDVKM. The CDR3 is 15 residues long. The CDR3 is CASIKGDRGNQPQHF. The DNA of the CDR3 is TGTGCCAGCATCAAGGGGGACAGGGGCAATCAGCCCCAGCATTTT.

The chain uses TRBV5-1 and TRBJ2-1; 12 bases match TRBD2. V trimming: 6 bases; J trimming: 0 bases; junction bases outside the gene matches: 10. The CDR3 sequence is 18 residues long. The germline V gene has CDR1 SGHRS and CDR2 YFSETQ. In DNA form, the CDR3 reads TGCGCCAGCACAAAGACTAGCGGGGGCCTAAGCTCCTACAATGAGCAGTTCTTC. It codes for CASTKTSGGLSSYNEQFF. Combining the CDR3 with reference TRBV5-1 and TRBJ2-1 gives the whole variable domain KAGVTQTPRYLIKTRGQQVTLSCSPISGHRSVSWYQQTPGQGLQFLFEYFSETQRNKGNFPGRFSGRQFSNSRSEMNVSTLELGDSALYLCASTKTSGGLSSYNEQFFGPGTRLTVL.

This sequence joins TRBV7-2 and TRBJ2-7; 7 bases agree with TRBD2. The length of the CDR3 is 15 residues. J gave up 4 bases and V 6 bases, and 12 bases lay outside the gene matches. CDR1 is SGHTA and CDR2 is FQGNSA in the germline V gene. CDR3 sequence reads: CASSPSLPLAYEQYF. CDR3 nucleotide sequence: TGTGCCAGCAGTCCCTCCCTCCCACTAGCGTACGAGCAGTACTTC.

This clonotype appeared once. The rearrangement uses TRBV27 and TRBJ2-3; 10 nucleotides match TRBD2. J lost 5 bases, V lost 4 bases, and 3 bases had no gene match. Germline CDR1 MNHEY, CDR2 SMNVEV (reference sequence). This CDR3 region has 14 residues. Here the CDR3 DNA reads TGTGCCAGCAGTTCCGGACTAGCGGTAGATACGCAGTATTTT. It is translated as CASSSGLAVDTQYF.

The chain has TRBV11-1 and TRBJ1-2, with D uncertain. The ends were cut back, 2 bases at V and 1 base at J, with 11 bases in the middle. Germline V lookup: CDR1 SGHAT, CDR2 FQDESV (reference sequence). This CDR3 is 15 amino acids long. CDR3 nucleotide sequence: TGTGCCAGCAGCTTAAGTCCTTCAGTTAACTATGGCTACACCTTC. Protein: CASSLSPSVNYGYTF. The entire variable domain, with the rest obtained from reference TRBV11-1 and TRBJ1-2, is as follows: EAEVAQSPRYKITEKSQAVAFWCDPISGHATLYWYRQILGQGPELLVQFQDESVVDDSQLPKDRFSAERLKGVDSTLKIQPAELGDSAMYLCASSLSPSVNYGYTFGSGTRLTVV.

This clonotype was recorded a few times. J is TRBJ2-7 and V is TRBV29-1, with 7 bases that match TRBD1. After removal of 6 bases from V and 4 bases from J, the junction contained 3 bases not matched to a gene. This CDR3 has 11 residues. Germline CDR1 is SQVTM and CDR2 is ANQGSEA. The CDR3 nucleotides are TGCAGCGTGATGACAGGGTACGAGCAGTACTTC. This gives the protein CSVMTGYEQYF.

This clonotype was observed many times. This sequence joins TRBV28 and TRBJ2-3; weak D call: TRBD2 (6 bases). Between the trimmed V and J ends, which lost 3 bases and 6 bases, there was a span of 13 bases. Looked up from germline, CDR1 is MDHEN and CDR2 is SYDVKM. There are 14 residues in the CDR3. This CDR3 reads CASSFAGIGDTQYF. As DNA, the CDR3 is TGTGCCAGCAGTTTTGCGGGGATTGGGGATACGCAGTATTTT.

The V gene is TRBV20-1, the J gene TRBJ2-3; 10 bases are shared with TRBD2. The CDR3 is 15 residues long. CDR1 and CDR2 (germline): DFQATT, SNEGSKA (reference sequence). V dropped 4 bases and J dropped 0; count of bases not matched to a gene: 4. The CDR3 here is CSATGLAASTDTQYF. The CDR3 DNA reads as TGCAGTGCTACAGGACTAGCGGCTAGCACAGATACGCAGTATTTT.

The chain couples TRBV20-1 to TRBJ2-1; a possible D gene is TRBD1 (5 bases). The CDR3 is made up of 11 amino acids. Germline V CDR1 and CDR2: DFQATT, SNEGSKA (reference sequence). Trimming took 5 bases from V and 8 from J, leaving 10 bases between them. The CDR3 loop is CSALREHEQFF. The CDR3 DNA reads as TGCAGTGCTCTCAGGGAACATGAGCAGTTCTTC.

The chain uses TRBV5-1 and TRBJ1-1; 7 positions agree with TRBD1. With 0 bases clipped from V and 3 bases from J, the junction kept 2 bases outside the gene matches. This CDR3 contains 14 residues. CDR1 is SGHRS and CDR2 is YFSETQ in the germline V gene. The CDR3 DNA reads as TGCGCCAGCAGCTTGGGGGACAGCTACACTGAAGCTTTCTTT. It specifies CASSLGDSYTEAFF.

This clonotype was seen a handful of times. The gene calls are TRBV28 and TRBJ2-7, with D hard to call. V shed 10 bases and J shed 3 bases, with 16 bases lying between them. The length of the CDR3 is 13 residues. Germline-derived CDR1 and CDR2 are MDHEN and SYDVKM. CDR3 DNA: TGTGCCACTTTAGGCAGGAGAAGCTACGAGCAGTACTTC. It yields the protein CATLGRRSYEQYF.

The chain has TRBV4-2 and TRBJ2-1; possibly TRBD2 for D (6 bases). The germline gives CDR1 LGHNA, CDR2 YNFKEQ. This CDR3 spans 17 amino acids. V was trimmed by 0 bases and J by 0 bases, leaving 12 bases between them. The CDR3 sequence: CASSQDGGPSSYNEQFF. CDR3 coding DNA: TGTGCCAGCAGCCAAGATGGAGGGCCTAGCTCCTACAATGAGCAGTTCTTC.

This clonotype was observed a few times. The chain combines TRBV5-6 with TRBJ2-3; weak D call: TRBD2 (8 bases). There are 13 residues in the CDR3. V lost 6 bases and J 7 bases, leaving 15 bases between the germline ends. The germline CDR1 and CDR2 sequences are SGHDT and YYEEEE. CDR3 amino acids: CASKLAGQNTQYF. The CDR3, as DNA: TGTGCCAGCAAATTAGCGGGACAGAATACGCAGTATTTT.

This clonotype showed up many times. V and J are TRBV29-1 and TRBJ2-5; D remains ambiguous. The CDR3 loop spans 10 amino acids. Deletions cut 7 bases from V and 1 base from J, with 4 bases between. Germline CDR1 and CDR2: SQVTM and ANQGSEA. The CDR3 loop reads CSGSQETQYF. The CDR3 DNA reads as TGCAGCGGAAGCCAAGAGACCCAGTACTTC.

This CDR3 reads CSARDSGREGSPLHF. The CDR3 DNA reads TGCAGTGCTAGAGATAGCGGGCGAGAGGGCTCACCCCTCCACTTT. J is TRBJ1-6 and V is TRBV20-1, with no clear D. V was cut by 0 bases and J by 10 bases, with 16 bases left in between. CDR1 and CDR2 (germline): DFQATT, SNEGSKA (reference sequence). The CDR3 is made up of 15 amino acids.

This clonotype came up a few times. The V call is TRBV29-1, the J call TRBJ2-5; D is unclear. The CDR3 covers 12 residues. Trimming took 4 bases from V and 6 from J, leaving 12 bases between them. Germline assignment: CDR1 SQVTM and CDR2 ANQGSEA. As DNA, the CDR3 is TGCAGCGTTGGGTTGTCAGAGAAGACCCAGTACTTC. The encoded protein is CSVGLSEKTQYF.

This clonotype appeared a few times. The gene calls are TRBV9 and TRBJ1-6, with no clear D. Trimming left V 4 bases short and J 10 bases short, with 18 bases between. The CDR3 has 15 amino acids. Germline-derived CDR1 and CDR2 are SGDLS and YYNGEE. CDR3 sequence reads: CASSYGRTRASPLHF. The CDR3 nucleotides are TGTGCCAGCAGCTATGGACGGACCCGGGCGTCACCCCTCCACTTT.

The rearrangement uses TRBV18 and TRBJ2-5; no reliable D call. V lost 3 bases, J lost 2 bases, and 7 bases lay in between. CDR3 size: 13 residues. Germline-derived CDR1 and CDR2 are KGHSH and LQKENI. The CDR3 loop is CASSPSMQETQYF. The CDR3 DNA sequence: TGTGCCAGCTCACCCTCAATGCAAGAGACCCAGTACTTC.

The CDR3 spells CASSTGTSNEQFF. The CDR3 DNA reads as TGTGCCAGCAGCACCGGGACTAGCAATGAGCAGTTCTTC. This chain links TRBV28 with TRBJ2-1; 8 bases line up with TRBD2. This CDR3 has 13 amino acids. The germline CDR1 and CDR2 sequences are MDHEN and SYDVKM. V lost 6 bases and J lost 6; bases outside the gene matches: 4.

This rearrangement joins TRBV5-1 to TRBJ1-6; D gene ambiguous. CDR3 length: 14 amino acids. V was trimmed by 4 bases and J by 8 bases, leaving 13 bases between them. Germline lookup yields CDR1 SGHRS and CDR2 YFSETQ. The CDR3 loop reads CASSREGMDSPLHF. CDR3 DNA: TGCGCCAGCAGCCGGGAGGGCATGGATTCACCCCTCCACTTT.

This sequence joins TRBV7-9 and TRBJ2-7; 8 positions match TRBD1. This CDR3 has 16 amino acids. Trimming at V came to 5 bases and at J to 6 bases, leaving 15 bases not matched to a gene. Germline CDR1 reads SEHNR; CDR2 reads FQNEAQ (reference sequence). The CDR3 sequence: CASSDPSAGQGLEQYF. CDR3 nucleotide sequence: TGTGCCAGCAGCGATCCGTCCGCAGGACAGGGACTCGAGCAGTACTTC. The full variable domain, completed using reference TRBV7-9 and TRBJ2-7, is DTGVSQNPRHKITKRGQNVTFRCDPISEHNRLYWYRQTLGQGPEFLTYFQNEAQLEKSRLLSDRFSAERPKGSFSTLEIQRTEQGDSAMYLCASSDPSAGQGLEQYFGPGTRLTVT.